This T cell receptor (beta chain) originates from a study of T cell responses to AZD1222 COVID-19 vaccine (dated by TCRdb to the early 2020s). About the full investigation: Because spike-specific TCR depth and breadth did not differ between the two schedules, AZD1222 recipients who got a second dose at roughly 4 weeks were pooled with those who got a second dose at roughly 12 weeks. A total of approximately 250 trial participants underwent TCR sequencing, of whom approximately 200 had received two doses of AZD1222 and some 25 had received two doses of the MenACWY control vaccine. Trial participants were enrolled by age into subgroups of 18-55, 56-69 and 70-plus years, and roughly 150, 30 and 60 TCR-sequenced participants, respectively, were included in these subgroups.

The time point tag for this specimen amounts to: baseline before first vaccination. Vaccinee samples came from UK trials COV001 and COV002, including a single-blind randomized controlled phase 2/3 trial of AZD1222 (ChAdOx1 nCoV-19) in healthy adults. For TCRbeta chain sequencing, PBMC samples were collected from trial participants at day 0 and at day 28 after the second dose. The germline V gene (reference sequence) specifies LNHDA as CDR1 and SQIVND as CDR2. V and J are truncated by 2 bases and 3 bases respectively, leaving an intervening sequence of 12 bases. From its cysteine to its phenylalanine, the CDR3 spans 15 amino acids. The sequence is cut down to CDR3 DNA, 45 bases in frame from base 1. A word on this clone: Its antigen target is currently unknown. Nothing much larger sits one base from this clone, and base qualities are not available.

General conclusions and limits of the study: Most participants were white British and females outnumbered males, and the authors suggested that clonal diversity may have been underestimated. Conclusions about previously exposed vaccinees are limited because only six or seven AZD1222 recipients were SARS-CoV-2 seropositive at baseline. After two AZD1222 doses, both the breadth and the depth of spike-specific TCRs were significantly higher than at day 0 and than in MenACWY recipients. The vaccine-associated CD4 TCRs covered the entire spike protein, and the dominant responses fell in regions 160-218 and 743-854. Nearly half of unique spike-specific TCRs reportedly recognized epitopes outside regions mutated in the B.1.351 and B.1.1.7 variants. The 56-69-year group was small, and its depth increase did not reach significance, likely because of low power. No day 14 peak-response samples were available, so repertoires were characterized only after the peak T cell response.

The CDR3 regions of human TCRbeta chains were analyzed by immunosequencing. The authors' pipeline ran thus. TCRs in the repertoires were compared against a reference library of SARS-CoV-2-specific TCRs that had been generated with the MIRA antigen-specificity platform. Breadth was defined as the fraction of unique TCRs that were SARS-CoV-2-associated. Depth was defined as the fraction of total T cells that were SARS-CoV-2-associated. Using the MIRA data, every spike-specific TCR was mapped to the spike region that the TCR reacted to and assigned to either a CD4 or a CD8 class. Log10-transformed breadth and depth values were compared by one-way ANOVA with Sidak's multiple comparisons tests. TCRdb took this table from immuneACCESS and kept in-frame rearrangements with V and J called. Such tables lack part of the clones; where checked against another copy, unresolved V genes explain under half of the gap, and the rest is unexplained. V, J and clone size derive from that table, while D and trimming were established from the DNA sequence. The sample table lists some 150,000 clones, 70% to 90% of them with a count of one. Under 2% of the sample lies in the top ten.

The rearrangement joined TRBV19 to TRBJ2-3; the D gene is possibly TRBD1, with 6 bases matching. This TCR derives from an adult in good health. Sequences were derived from peripheral blood, sampled on day 0 of AZD1222 vaccination. The DNA reads as follows: TGTGCCAGTAGTATACCCAGGGGTTCGACAGATACGCAGTATTTT. Its protein reads: CASSIPRGSTDTQYF.